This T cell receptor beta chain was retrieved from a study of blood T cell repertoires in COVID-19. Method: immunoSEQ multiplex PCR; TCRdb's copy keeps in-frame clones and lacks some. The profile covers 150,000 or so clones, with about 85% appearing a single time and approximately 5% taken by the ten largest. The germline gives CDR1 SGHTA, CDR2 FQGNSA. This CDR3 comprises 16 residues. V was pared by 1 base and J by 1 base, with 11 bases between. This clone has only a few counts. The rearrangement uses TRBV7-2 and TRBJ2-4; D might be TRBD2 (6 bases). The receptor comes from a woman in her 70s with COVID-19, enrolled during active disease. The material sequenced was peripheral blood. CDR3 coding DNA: TGTGCCAGCAGCTTAGAGGGAGGCCGGGCCAAAAACATTCAGTACTTC. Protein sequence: CASSLEGGRAKNIQYF.